The 23 T cell receptor beta chains below come from one sample, sequenced in a study of T-cell memory formation after mild COVID-19. TCRdb redid the calling of the 5' RACE reads with MiXCR, one entry per CDR3 protein. Among over a thousand distinct CDR3 sequences listed, roughly 59% were seen once. Sample: PBMCs or a T cell subset sorted from them (not recorded which). Source of these receptors: an adult who had mild COVID-19 (a few samples of this study predate the infection). Cell type and time point are not known.

The chain is built from TRBV12-3 or TRBV12-4 and TRBJ2-1; D uncertain. The CDR3 sequence is 11 residues long. The ends were cut back, 3 bases at V and 3 bases at J, with 0 bases in the middle. This CDR3 reads CASSFYNEQFF. CDR3 nucleotides: TGTGCCAGCAGTTTCTACAATGAGCAGTTCTTC.

This clonotype is large (0.1 to 1%) within its sample. The chain employs TRBV7-6 and TRBJ1-2; 8 bases fit TRBD1. The CDR3 is made up of 15 amino acids. The V segment lost 5 bases and the J segment 3 bases; nucleotides outside the gene matches: 8. Germline-derived CDR1 and CDR2 are SGHVS and FNYEAQ. CDR3 protein: CASSPRPGQDYGYTF. CDR3 DNA sequence: TGTGCCAGCAGCCCTCGACCGGGACAGGACTATGGCTACACCTTC.

This chain links TRBV7-2 with TRBJ2-3; 8 nucleotides match TRBD2. The CDR3 has 15 residues. V was pared by 2 bases and J by 1 base, with 2 bases of the junction left unmatched. CDR1 SGHTA and CDR2 FQGNSA come from the germline V gene. The CDR3 loop is CASSLTGGGTDTQYF. The CDR3 bases are TGTGCCAGCAGCTTAACGGGGGGGGGCACAGATACGCAGTATTTT.

DNA of the CDR3: TGTGCCAGCACATCAGGGGCTGGCACAGATACGCAGTATTTT. This encodes CASTSGAGTDTQYF. The rearrangement uses TRBV25-1 and TRBJ2-3; TRBD1 is a possible D gene (6 bases). CDR3 size: 14 residues. The germline gives CDR1 MGHDK, CDR2 SYGVNS. Trimming left V 7 bases short and J 1 base short, with 12 bases between.

By proportion, this clonotype is large. The chain employs TRBV4-2 and TRBJ1-3; D remains ambiguous. CDR1 is LGHNA, CDR2 YNFKEQ, per germline. With 1 base removed from V and 5 bases from J, the gap between germline ends came to 0 bases. The CDR3 runs 11 residues. The CDR3 DNA is TGTGCCAGCAGCCAAGGAAACACCATATATTTT. Translation: CASSQGNTIYF.

The chain carries TRBV5-1 and TRBJ2-3, with TRBD2 as a possible D gene (6 bases). The CDR3 totals 19 residues. Germline CDR1 SGHRS, CDR2 YFSETQ. V lost 3 bases and J lost 3, with 26 bases in between. The CDR3 is CASSSRGGAEGGGTDTQYF. CDR3 DNA sequence: TGCGCCAGCAGCTCCCGGGGCGGGGCCGAAGGCGGTGGGACAGATACGCAGTATTTT.

The chain couples TRBV7-9 to TRBJ2-5; 7 bases are a match to TRBD1. Losses at the gene ends were 5 bases for V and 5 bases for J; bases not matched to a gene: 8. Germline values: CDR1 SEHNR, CDR2 FQNEAQ (reference sequence). The CDR3 sequence is 14 residues long. CDR3 amino acids: CASSPRARGETQYF. The CDR3 region has the DNA TGTGCCAGCAGCCCGAGGGCCAGGGGGGAGACCCAGTACTTC.

By its share, this clonotype is large (0.1 to 1%). The chain joins TRBV10-2 to TRBJ2-5; the D gene is possibly TRBD2 (6 bases). V lost 7 bases, J lost 5 bases, and 14 bases lay in between. The CDR3 sequence is 13 residues long. CDR1 and CDR2 from the germline V gene are WSHSY and SAAADI. CDR3 DNA: TGCGCCAGCAACGGGGGATTCGGGGAGACCCAGTACTTC. It specifies CASNGGFGETQYF.

This clonotype was detected once. The CDR3 protein is CASSPTPSYEQYF. The CDR3 DNA follows: TGCGCCAGCAGCCCGACACCTAGCTACGAGCAGTACTTC. The chain recombines TRBV4-1 with TRBJ2-7; no clear D gene. Per germline, CDR1 MGHRA and CDR2 YSYEKL. The CDR3 length is 13 residues. V shed 4 bases and J shed 3 bases, with 10 bases lying between them.

The chain is built from TRBV7-9 and TRBJ2-1; D perhaps matches TRBD1 (6 bases). Germline V gene data show CDR1 as SEHNR and CDR2 as FQNEAQ (reference sequence). Trimming left V 4 bases short and J 2 bases short, with 15 bases between. This CDR3 spans 16 amino acids. The CDR3 sequence is CASSSSYYRAYNEQFF. The CDR3, as DNA: TGTGCCAGCAGCTCCTCCTATTACAGGGCCTACAATGAGCAGTTCTTC.

The chain recombines TRBV5-1 with TRBJ2-7; either TRBD1 or TRBD2 may supply D (5 bases each). Trimming pared 4 bases from V and 5 bases from J, leaving 10 bases between. The germline V gene encodes CDR1 SGHRS and CDR2 YFSETQ. The CDR3 spans 12 residues. CDR3 bases: TGCGCCAGCAGCCGGGGCGAGAACGAGCAGTACTTC. This sequence encodes CASSRGENEQYF.

This clonotype is medium-sized (0.01 to 0.1%). The V and J genes are TRBV7-6 and TRBJ2-7; a weak D match, TRBD1 (7 bases). The V gene lost 0 bases and the J gene lost 1 base, with 16 bases spanning the gap. The germline gives CDR1 SGHVS, CDR2 FNYEAQ. The CDR3 has 17 residues. CDR3 bases: TGTGCCAGCAGCTTAGCAAAGGAGGGGGCAAGGTCCTACGAGCAGTACTTC. It yields the protein CASSLAKEGARSYEQYF.

The chain is built from TRBV5-5 and TRBJ2-1; D gene ambiguous. This CDR3 contains 12 residues. With 1 base removed from V and 9 bases from J, the gap between germline ends came to 8 bases. Looked up from germline, CDR1 is SGHKS and CDR2 is YYEKEE (reference sequence). CDR3 sequence: CASSLWNLEQFF. DNA for the CDR3: TGTGCCAGCAGCTTGTGGAATCTTGAGCAGTTCTTC.

This chain uses TRBV5-1 with TRBJ1-4; 11 bases match TRBD1. The germline CDR1 and CDR2 sequences are SGHRS and YFSETQ. This CDR3 contains 15 residues. Losses at the gene ends were 3 bases for V and 3 bases for J; bases not matched to a gene: 1. In nucleotides, the CDR3 is TGCGCCAGCAGCTGGGACAGGGGGGCTAATGAAAAACTGTTTTTT. This sequence encodes CASSWDRGANEKLFF.

This clonotype is large within its sample. The CDR3 loop is CASSTGLAGEDTQYF. The CDR3 nucleotides are TGTGCCAGCAGCACGGGACTAGCGGGAGAGGATACGCAGTATTTT. The chain recombines TRBV7-3 with TRBJ2-3, with 14 bases aligning to TRBD2. The junction had 4 bases not matched to a gene; V was cut back by 5 bases and J by 6 bases. This CDR3 region has 15 residues. Germline assignment: CDR1 SGHTA and CDR2 FQGTGA.

The gene calls are TRBV30 and TRBJ1-2; 7 nucleotides line up with TRBD1. The CDR3 totals 13 residues. Germline loops: CDR1 GTSNPN, CDR2 SVGIG (reference sequence). Unmatched junction bases numbered 8, after V lost 5 bases and J lost 5 bases. The CDR3 DNA is TGTGCCTGGGGCCTGGACAGGCCTTATGGCTACACCTTC. Protein sequence: CAWGLDRPYGYTF.

This chain uses TRBV12-3 or TRBV12-4 with TRBJ2-7; D possibly corresponds to TRBD1 (6 bases). The CDR3 contains 13 residues. Trimming shortened V by 5 bases and J by 1 base, and 9 bases separated the two germline ends. The CDR3 DNA reads as TGTGCCAGCAGTCCACAGGGTTCCTACGAGCAGTACTTC. The encoded protein is CASSPQGSYEQYF.

The J gene is TRBJ2-1, the V gene TRBV5-1, with 13 nucleotides matching TRBD2. Trimming cost V 4 bases and J 1 base; bases outside gene matches: 5. Germline V CDR1 and CDR2: SGHRS, YFSETQ. This CDR3 comprises 17 residues. The CDR3 here is CASSLGLAGASYNEQFF. The CDR3 region has the DNA TGCGCCAGCAGCCTCGGACTAGCGGGAGCGTCCTACAATGAGCAGTTCTTC.

In its sample, this clonotype is large. The chain carries TRBV29-1 and TRBJ2-1; D may be TRBD2 (5 bases). Per the germline V gene, CDR1 is SQVTM and CDR2 is ANQGSEA. CDR3 length: 12 amino acids. V shed 3 bases and J shed 6 bases, with 9 bases lying between them. This CDR3 reads CSVDNLANEQFF. DNA for the CDR3: TGCAGCGTTGACAACCTAGCCAATGAGCAGTTCTTC.

The V call is TRBV23-1, the J call TRBJ2-7, with D possibly matching TRBD1 (6 bases). TRBV23-1 is sorted into the ORF group, with uncertain function. This CDR3 is built from 16 residues. Trimming took off 0 bases at V and 3 bases at J, with 15 bases between the two ends. The CDR3 bases are TGCGCCAGCAGTCAATCCTTTTGTCAGGGGCACTACGAGCAGTACTTC. Residues: CASSQSFCQGHYEQYF.

The rearrangement uses TRBV5-1 and TRBJ1-2; 7 nucleotides align to TRBD1. This CDR3 has 17 amino acids. Germline V CDR1 and CDR2: SGHRS, YFSETQ. J lost 6 bases, V lost 0 bases, and 14 bases had no gene match. The CDR3 loop is CASSLDLGQAGRHGYTF. CDR3 DNA: TGCGCCAGCAGCTTGGACCTTGGACAGGCCGGCCGGCATGGCTACACCTTC.

This clonotype rates as medium-sized (0.01 to 0.1%). The J gene is TRBJ2-1, the V gene TRBV24-1; 8 bases fit TRBD2. V shed 1 base and J 4 bases; nucleotides not matched to a gene: 2. This CDR3 spans 15 amino acids. CDR1 KGHDR and CDR2 SFDVKD come from the germline V gene. CDR3 nucleotide sequence: TGTGCCACCAGTGATTTTAGCGGGACTTACAATGAGCAGTTCTTC. Translating gives CATSDFSGTYNEQFF.

The J gene is TRBJ2-3, the V gene TRBV3-1, with 8 bases lining up with TRBD2. CDR1 and CDR2 from the germline V gene are LGHDT and YNNKEL (reference sequence). This CDR3 region has 14 residues. V dropped 5 bases and J dropped 1; count of bases not matched to a gene: 2. CDR3 residues: CASSISGGTDTQYF. CDR3 nucleotides: TGTGCCAGCAGCATTAGCGGGGGCACAGATACGCAGTATTTT.